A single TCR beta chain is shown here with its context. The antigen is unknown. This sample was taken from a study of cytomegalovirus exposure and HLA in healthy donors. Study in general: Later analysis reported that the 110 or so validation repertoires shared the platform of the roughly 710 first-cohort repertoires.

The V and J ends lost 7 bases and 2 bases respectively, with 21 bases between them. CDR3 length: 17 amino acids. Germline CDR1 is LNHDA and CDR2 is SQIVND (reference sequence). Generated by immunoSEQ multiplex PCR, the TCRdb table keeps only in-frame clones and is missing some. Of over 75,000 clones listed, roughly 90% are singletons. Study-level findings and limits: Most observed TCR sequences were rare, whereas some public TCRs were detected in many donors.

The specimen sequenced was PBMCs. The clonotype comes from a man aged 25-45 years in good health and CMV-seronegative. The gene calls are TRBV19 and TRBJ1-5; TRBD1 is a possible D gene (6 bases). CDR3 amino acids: CASKLRAGVEGNQPQHF. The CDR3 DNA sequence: TGTGCCAGTAAATTAAGGGCAGGGGTGGAGGGCAATCAGCCCCAGCATTTT.